The rows below give T cell receptor beta chains drawn from one sample of a study of blood T cells in healthy people across ages. TCRdb ran MiXCR on the 5' RACE reads and lists one entry per CDR3 protein. The sample holds approximately 1.5 million distinct CDR3 sequences, approximately 42% seen once. Sequencing used blood. These receptors all stem from a woman between 18 and 29 years old in good health. The CDR3 runs from the conserved cysteine through the conserved F or W. Each record gives: J gene, D gene, V gene, clone size, CDR3 DNA, CDR3 protein. D genes are given only for firm matches. Not every row has a clone size; where given, it reads once, few, many or a size class.

J gene: TRBJ2-1; D gene: TRBD2; V gene: TRBV7-9; clone size: NA; CDR3 DNA: TGTGCCAGCAGCCCCAGGACTAGCGTCAATGAGCAGTTCTTC; CDR3 protein: CASSPRTSVNEQFF
J gene: TRBJ1-5; D gene: NA; V gene: TRBV6-5; clone size: NA; CDR3 DNA: TGTGCCAGCAGGTATAGGGCGTCGGGCAATCAGCCCCAGCATTTT; CDR3 protein: CASRYRASGNQPQHF
J gene: TRBJ1-2; D gene: TRBD1; V gene: TRBV10-3; clone size: NA; CDR3 DNA: TGTGCCATCAGCCCGGGACAGGTTCAACGTCGGGGCTACACCTTC; CDR3 protein: CAISPGQVQRRGYTF
J gene: TRBJ2-7; D gene: TRBD2; V gene: TRBV7-2; clone size: NA; CDR3 DNA: TGTGCCAGCAGCTATCGAGCGGGAGCTAACGAGCAGTACTTC; CDR3 protein: CASSYRAGANEQYF
J gene: TRBJ2-1; D gene: TRBD2; V gene: TRBV6-5; clone size: few; CDR3 DNA: TGTGCCAGCAGTTACGGGACTAGCGGGGTCAATGAGCAGTTCTTC; CDR3 protein: CASSYGTSGVNEQFF
J gene: TRBJ2-5; D gene: NA; V gene: TRBV7-9; clone size: NA; CDR3 DNA: TGTGCCAGCAGCCCCAGGGACACCTACCAAGAGACCCAGTACTTC; CDR3 protein: CASSPRDTYQETQYF
J gene: TRBJ1-1; D gene: NA; V gene: TRBV29-1; clone size: NA; CDR3 DNA: TGCAGCGTCGGACAGATGAGCACTGAAGCTTTCTTT; CDR3 protein: CSVGQMSTEAFF
J gene: TRBJ1-5; D gene: TRBD1; V gene: TRBV9; clone size: few; CDR3 DNA: TGTGCCAGCAGCGCGGATCCCGGGACAGGGTCCCGGCCCCAGCATTTT; CDR3 protein: CASSADPGTGSRPQHF
J gene: TRBJ1-1; D gene: NA; V gene: TRBV6-1; clone size: NA; CDR3 DNA: TGTGCCAGCAGTGAAGCAACGGCTAACACTGAAGCTTTCTTT; CDR3 protein: CASSEATANTEAFF
J gene: TRBJ1-2; D gene: TRBD1; V gene: TRBV7-2; clone size: NA; CDR3 DNA: TGTGCCAGCAGCTTTCCGACAGGGGGCGACTATGGCTACACCTTC; CDR3 protein: CASSFPTGGDYGYTF
J gene: TRBJ2-7; D gene: NA; V gene: TRBV4-1; clone size: NA; CDR3 DNA: TGCGCCAGCAGCCAAGTGGACAATTCCTACGAGCAGTACTTC; CDR3 protein: CASSQVDNSYEQYF
J gene: TRBJ2-3; D gene: TRBD2; V gene: TRBV9; clone size: NA; CDR3 DNA: TGTGCCAGCAGCCCTCTAGCGGGACCCCGCCCAGATACGCAGTATTTT; CDR3 protein: CASSPLAGPRPDTQYF
J gene: TRBJ2-7; D gene: TRBD2; V gene: TRBV29-1; clone size: few; CDR3 DNA: TGCAGCGTGTCGGGACTAGCGGTATACGAGCAGTACTTC; CDR3 protein: CSVSGLAVYEQYF
J gene: TRBJ2-7; D gene: NA; V gene: TRBV10-1; clone size: NA; CDR3 DNA: TGCGCCAGCAGTGAGGGGGTCCCCGCCTACGAGCAGTACTTC; CDR3 protein: CASSEGVPAYEQYF
J gene: TRBJ2-7; D gene: NA; V gene: TRBV6-5; clone size: few; CDR3 DNA: TGTGCCAGCAGTTACTCGGGCCGAGGCGAGCAGTACTTC; CDR3 protein: CASSYSGRGEQYF
J gene: TRBJ1-2; D gene: NA; V gene: TRBV19; clone size: few; CDR3 DNA: TGTGCCAGTGCACGACAGTGGCACACTCCAAACTATGGCTACACCTTC; CDR3 protein: CASARQWHTPNYGYTF
J gene: TRBJ1-6; D gene: NA; V gene: TRBV27; clone size: few; CDR3 DNA: TGTGCCAGCAGTTTTACCAGGGCAGGGCGTTCTAATTCACCCCTCCACTTT; CDR3 protein: CASSFTRAGRSNSPLHF
J gene: TRBJ1-2; D gene: TRBD1; V gene: TRBV7-9; clone size: NA; CDR3 DNA: TGTGCCAGCAGCTTGGGACAGGGTTTTAACTATGGCTACACCTTC; CDR3 protein: CASSLGQGFNYGYTF
J gene: TRBJ1-2; D gene: NA; V gene: TRBV7-9; clone size: NA; CDR3 DNA: TGTGCCAGCAGCCTTACCGGGTTCGGGCCATATGGCTACACCTTC; CDR3 protein: CASSLTGFGPYGYTF
J gene: TRBJ1-2; D gene: NA; V gene: TRBV28; clone size: once; CDR3 DNA: TGTGCCAGCAGTTCACAGCAAGGCTACACCTTC; CDR3 protein: CASSSQQGYTF
J gene: TRBJ2-3; D gene: TRBD1; V gene: TRBV7-9; clone size: NA; CDR3 DNA: TGTGCCAGCAGCGGACGGGACAGGGGAAGCTATGCTAGCACAGATACGCAGTATTTT; CDR3 protein: CASSGRDRGSYASTDTQYF
J gene: TRBJ2-1; D gene: NA; V gene: TRBV20-1; clone size: NA; CDR3 DNA: TGCAGTGCTCCCGGGGCGGGGTATTACAATGAGCAGTTCTTC; CDR3 protein: CSAPGAGYYNEQFF
J gene: TRBJ2-1; D gene: NA; V gene: TRBV21-1; clone size: NA; CDR3 DNA: TGTGCCAGCAGCAAAGAATTCCCAAAGTTCTTC; CDR3 protein: CASSKEFPKFF